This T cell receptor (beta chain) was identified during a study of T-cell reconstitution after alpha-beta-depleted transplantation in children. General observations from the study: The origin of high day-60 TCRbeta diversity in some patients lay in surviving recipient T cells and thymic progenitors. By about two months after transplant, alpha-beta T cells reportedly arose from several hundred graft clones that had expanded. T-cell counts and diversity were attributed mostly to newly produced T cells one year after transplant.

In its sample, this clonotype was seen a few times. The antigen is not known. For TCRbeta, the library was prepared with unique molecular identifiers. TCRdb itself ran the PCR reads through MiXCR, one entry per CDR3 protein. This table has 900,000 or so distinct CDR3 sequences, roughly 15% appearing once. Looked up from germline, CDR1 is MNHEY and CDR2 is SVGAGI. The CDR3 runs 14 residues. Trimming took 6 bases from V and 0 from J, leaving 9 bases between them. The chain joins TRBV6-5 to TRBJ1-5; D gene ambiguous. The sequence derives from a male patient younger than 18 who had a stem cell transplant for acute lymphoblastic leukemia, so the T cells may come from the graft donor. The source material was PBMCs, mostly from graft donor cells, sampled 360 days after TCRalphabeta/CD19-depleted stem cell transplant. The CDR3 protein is CASRTSYSNQPQHF. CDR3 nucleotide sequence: TGTGCCAGCAGGACATCTTATAGCAATCAGCCCCAGCATTTT.